Listed below are T cell receptor beta chains from one sample, sequenced in a study of radiation and T cells in renal cell carcinoma. Here immunoSEQ multiplex PCR was the method, and the copy in TCRdb shows in-frame clones only, minus some. The repertoire holds about 130,000 clones, with roughly four fifths as singletons. The sample in question was blood, obtained from a patient whose treatment included radiotherapy and nephrectomy. The origin of the receptors is a man aged 45-65 years with renal cell carcinoma. CDR3s include the opening cysteine and the closing phenylalanine or tryptophan. Fields, in order: D gene, V gene, CDR3 length, J gene, clone size, CDR3 DNA, CDR3 protein. A D gene is named only where the DNA matches it firmly. Where a row states a size, it is once, few, many or the class of an expanded clone; other rows omit it.

>-|TRBV9|12|TRBJ1-2|-
TGTGCCAGCAGCGAGCCCCCGACTGGCTACACCTTC
CASSEPPTGYTF
>-|TRBV10-2|13|TRBJ1-1|few
TGCGCCAGCTGCCCCGACCCGAACACTGAAGCTTTCTTT
CASCPDPNTEAFF
>TRBD1|TRBV4-3|17|TRBJ2-3|-
TGCGCCAGCAGCCAAGATAAATACAACAGGGGGGCAGATACGCAGTATTTT
CASSQDKYNRGADTQYF
>-|TRBV7-8|12|TRBJ1-1|few
TGTGCCAGCAGCTTAGGGACGGCTGAAGCTTTCTTT
CASSLGTAEAFF
>-|TRBV5-1|13|TRBJ2-5|-
TGCGCCAGCACCGGGACGGGAAAAGAGACCCAGTACTTC
CASTGTGKETQYF
>-|TRBV9|12|TRBJ1-3|-
TGTGCCAGCAGCGTGGAGGGAAACACCATATATTTT
CASSVEGNTIYF
>TRBD2|TRBV4-1|15|TRBJ2-7|-
TGCGCCAGCAGCCACGGGACTAGCGGGAGCTACGAGCAGTACTTC
CASSHGTSGSYEQYF
>-|TRBV10-3|14|TRBJ1-1|few
TGTGCCATCAGTGCGGGACTACAGAACACTGAAGCTTTCTTT
CAISAGLQNTEAFF
>TRBD2|TRBV13|16|TRBJ2-7|-
TGTGCCAGCAGCACACAGGGACTAGCGGCCTCCTACGAGCAGTACTTC
CASSTQGLAASYEQYF
>-|TRBV5-1|13|TRBJ1-1|-
TGCGCCAGCAGCTTGGTAGGGGTCTCTGTTGCTTTCTTT
CASSLVGVSVAFF
>-|TRBV4-2|14|TRBJ1-1|-
TGTGCCAGCAGCCAAGATGGGCCGGCAACAGAAGCTTTCTTT
CASSQDGPATEAFF
>-|TRBV13|16|TRBJ1-4|-
TGTGCCAGCAGCAACCCTCGGCGCCCGACTAATGAAAAACTGTTTTTT
CASSNPRRPTNEKLFF
>TRBD1|TRBV18|15|TRBJ2-7|-
TGTGCCAGCTCACCACCGAGGACAGGGCGACACGAGCAGTACTTC
CASSPPRTGRHEQYF
>-|TRBV9|14|TRBJ1-2|few
TGTGCCAGCAGCACTCAGGACGGAGCGCATGGCTACACCTTC
CASSTQDGAHGYTF
>-|TRBV27|17|TRBJ2-7|-
TGTGCCAGCAGTTTATCGAGGGGGCGGGGGAGCTCCTACGAGCAGTACTTC
CASSLSRGRGSSYEQYF
>-|TRBV4-3|16|TRBJ2-7|-
TGCGCCAGCAGCCAAGATTGGGGACGGGACTCCTACGAGCAGTACTTC
CASSQDWGRDSYEQYF
>-|TRBV2|16|TRBJ2-5|-
TGTGCCAGCAGAGACCTGGGGGCGGGTATAGAAGAGACCCAGTACTTC
CASRDLGAGIEETQYF
>-|TRBV7-6|11|TRBJ1-2|many
TGTGCCAGCAGCTTAGAATCCAATTGCACCTTC
CASSLESNCTF
>TRBD1|TRBV18|17|TRBJ1-2|once
TGTGCCAGCTCACCACCTGCCGGGACAGGTCCTAACTATGGCTACACCTTC
CASSPPAGTGPNYGYTF
>TRBD1|TRBV27|15|TRBJ2-3|-
TGTGCCAGCAGATGGGGGACAGGGAAAACAGATACGCAGTATTTT
CASRWGTGKTDTQYF
>-|TRBV19|16|TRBJ1-3|-
TGTGCCAGTAGTCAAACAGGCGCGACCTCTGGAAACACCATATATTTT
CASSQTGATSGNTIYF
>TRBD2|TRBV14|14|TRBJ2-3|-
TGTGCCAGCAGCCACCGGGGGGGCGGAGGTGCGCAGTATTTT
CASSHRGGGGAQYF
>-|TRBV27|14|TRBJ2-7|-
TGTGCCAGCAGTTTAAAGGACGGAGCCTACGAGCAGTACTTC
CASSLKDGAYEQYF
>-|TRBV6-5|12|TRBJ2-7|-
TGTGCCAGCGCGGACGGGACCTACGAGCAGTACTTC
CASADGTYEQYF
>TRBD1|TRBV5-1|15|TRBJ2-1|-
TGCGCCAGCAGCTTGGGGGGACAGGGGTACAATGAGCAGTTCTTC
CASSLGGQGYNEQFF
>-|TRBV29-1|13|TRBJ2-7|-
TGCAGCGTTGTAGGGGGGAGCTCCTACGAGCAGTACTTC
CSVVGGSSYEQYF
>-|TRBV10-3|11|TRBJ2-7|-
TGTGCCATCAGTGAATGGTACGAGCAGTACTTC
CAISEWYEQYF
>-|TRBV6-5|13|TRBJ2-2|-
TGTGCCAGCAAGGGTCAGGGCACCGGGGAGCTGTTTTTT
CASKGQGTGELFF
>TRBD1|TRBV27|16|TRBJ2-7|-
TGTGCCAGCAGTTATGGGACAGGACTTTTTGCGCACGAGCAGTACTTC
CASSYGTGLFAHEQYF
>-|TRBV5-1|13|TRBJ2-1|-
TGCGCCAGCAGCTTGGGGGGATACAATGAGCAGTTCTTC
CASSLGGYNEQFF
>-|TRBV9|12|TRBJ2-3|-
TGTGCCAGCAGCCCCGCCTGGGATACGCAGTATTTT
CASSPAWDTQYF
>-|TRBV5-1|14|TRBJ2-7|-
TGCGCCAGCAGCCCCATGGGGGCGACCTACGAGCAGTACTTC
CASSPMGATYEQYF
>-|TRBV6-1|13|TRBJ2-3|-
TGTGCCAGCAGTGACAGCTATGGAGATACGCAGTATTTT
CASSDSYGDTQYF
>TRBD1|TRBV7-8|14|TRBJ1-1|-
TGTGCCAGCAGCTTTTCAGGGGGTAACACTGAAGCTTTCTTT
CASSFSGGNTEAFF
>-|TRBV19|14|TRBJ2-7|-
TGTGCCAGTAGTCCAAGGACAGACTCCTACGAGCAGTACTTC
CASSPRTDSYEQYF
>-|TRBV7-2|12|TRBJ2-1|-
TGTGCCAGCAGCTTAGGAAAAAATGAGCAGTTCTTC
CASSLGKNEQFF
>TRBD2|TRBV4-2|16|TRBJ2-1|-
TGTGCCAGCAGCCGGGTCCTAGCGGGGTCCTACAATGAGCAGTTCTTC
CASSRVLAGSYNEQFF
>TRBD1|TRBV11-2|14|TRBJ1-1|-
TGTGCCAGCAGCTCACAGGGGGTGAACACTGAAGCTTTCTTT
CASSSQGVNTEAFF
>-|TRBV7-6|13|TRBJ2-7|few
TGTGCCAGCAGCTTAGAACGGCTCAACGAGCAGTACTTC
CASSLERLNEQYF
>-|TRBV11-2|15|TRBJ2-5|-
TGTGCCAGCAGCCCACGACAGGTGGGTGGAGAGACCCAGTACTTC
CASSPRQVGGETQYF
>-|TRBV7-2|13|TRBJ1-2|-
TGTGCCAGCAGCTCCCGACAGGACAATGGCTACACCTTC
CASSSRQDNGYTF
>-|TRBV7-2|14|TRBJ1-4|-
TGTGCCAGCAGTCTCTACGGGGAGAATGAAAAACTGTTTTTT
CASSLYGENEKLFF